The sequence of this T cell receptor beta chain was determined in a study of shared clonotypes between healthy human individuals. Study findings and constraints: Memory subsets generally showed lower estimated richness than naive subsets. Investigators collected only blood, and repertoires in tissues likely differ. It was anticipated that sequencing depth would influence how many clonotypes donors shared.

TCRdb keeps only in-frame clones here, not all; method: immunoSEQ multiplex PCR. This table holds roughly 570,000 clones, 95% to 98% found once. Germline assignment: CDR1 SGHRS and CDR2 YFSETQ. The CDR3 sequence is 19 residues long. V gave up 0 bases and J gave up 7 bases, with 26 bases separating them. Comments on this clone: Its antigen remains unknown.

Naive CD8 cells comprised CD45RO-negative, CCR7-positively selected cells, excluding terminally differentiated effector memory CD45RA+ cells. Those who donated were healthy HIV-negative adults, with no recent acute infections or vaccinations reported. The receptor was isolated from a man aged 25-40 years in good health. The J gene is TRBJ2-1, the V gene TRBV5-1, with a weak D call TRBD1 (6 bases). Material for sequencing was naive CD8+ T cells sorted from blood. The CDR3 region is CASSLGISLVSGRGNEQFF. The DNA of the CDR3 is TGCGCCAGCAGCTTGGGGATTTCCTTGGTGAGCGGTAGGGGGAATGAGCAGTTCTTC. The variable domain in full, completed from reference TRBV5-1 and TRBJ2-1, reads KAGVTQTPRYLIKTRGQQVTLSCSPISGHRSVSWYQQTPGQGLQFLFEYFSETQRNKGNFPGRFSGRQFSNSRSEMNVSTLELGDSALYLCASSLGISLVSGRGNEQFFGPGTRLTVL.